One and the same sample provided the 28 T cell receptor beta chains below, sequenced in a study of cytomegalovirus exposure and HLA in healthy donors. The assay was immunoSEQ multiplex PCR, and TCRdb's table has in-frame clones only and misses some. Here the sample spans roughly 120,000 clones, approximately 87% being singletons. Sequencing was performed on PBMCs. The receptors were sampled from a woman aged 25 to 45 in good health and CMV-seropositive.

The chain employs TRBV4-2 and TRBJ2-7, with D possibly being TRBD2 (6 bases). Between the trimmed V and J ends, which lost 4 bases and 6 bases, there was a span of 13 bases. CDR1 is LGHNA, CDR2 YNFKEQ, per germline. The CDR3 extends over 13 amino acids. The CDR3 is CASSLLEGSEQYF. As DNA, the CDR3 is TGTGCCAGCAGCCTCCTGGAGGGGTCCGAGCAGTACTTC.

This rearrangement joins TRBV6-1 to TRBJ2-3; 12 bases are a match to TRBD2. This CDR3 has 15 residues. V was clipped by 2 bases and J by 4 bases; unmatched bases: 1. In germline, CDR1 is MNHNS, CDR2 SASEGT. The CDR3 sequence: CASSELAGGPDTQYF. Written as DNA, the CDR3 is TGTGCCAGCAGTGAACTAGCGGGAGGGCCAGATACGCAGTATTTT.

The chain employs TRBV18 and TRBJ1-3; D is uncertain. Trimming took off 4 bases at V and 0 bases at J, with 7 bases between the two ends. Germline V CDR1 and CDR2: KGHSH, LQKENI. CDR3 size: 14 residues. The CDR3 nucleotides read TGTGCCAGCTCACGGGCCGACTCTGGAAACACCATATATTTT. Translated: CASSRADSGNTIYF.

The table lists this clone with a count of one. This rearrangement joins TRBV9 to TRBJ1-1; D is undetermined. This CDR3 contains 15 residues. Trimming cost V 3 bases and J 1 base, with 13 bases left between them. Germline-derived CDR1 and CDR2 are SGDLS and YYNGEE. As DNA, the CDR3 is TGTGCCAGCAGCGCAGGAACTCTCGGGAACACTGAAGCTTTCTTT. This gives the protein CASSAGTLGNTEAFF.

The chain couples TRBV9 to TRBJ2-1, with 7 bases that match TRBD1. CDR3 length: 19 residues. V gave up 10 bases and J gave up 0 bases; unmatched junction bases: 22. In germline, CDR1 is SGDLS, CDR2 YYNGEE. CDR3 loop: CARPPRTGFTPYSYNEQFF. CDR3 nucleotides: TGTGCCCGCCCACCCCGGACAGGATTCACCCCCTACTCCTACAATGAGCAGTTCTTC.

The genes are TRBV5-4 and TRBJ2-1, with TRBD2 as a possible D gene (7 bases). This CDR3 is built from 18 residues. Germline V gives CDR1 SGHNT, CDR2 YYREEE (reference sequence). Trimming took 4 bases from V and 4 from J, leaving 24 bases between them. CDR3 DNA: TGTGCCAGCAGCCGACCCCGGGCGGGGGCCCGACAATACAATGAGCAGTTCTTC. This gives the protein CASSRPRAGARQYNEQFF.

The V gene is TRBV30, the J gene TRBJ2-6, with 10 bases that match TRBD1. Germline loops: CDR1 GTSNPN, CDR2 SVGIG (reference sequence). The V gene end was trimmed by 3 bases and the J gene end by 2 bases; junction bases not matched to a gene: 4. The CDR3 is made up of 16 amino acids. The CDR3 bases are TGTGCCTGGAGCGGGGACAGGGGTCCTGGGGCCAACGTCCTGACTTTC. Translated, it gives CAWSGDRGPGANVLTF.

This clone was counted once. This sequence joins TRBV6-1 and TRBJ2-1; 7 nucleotides match TRBD1. With V trimmed by 2 bases and J by 5 bases, 0 bases remained unmatched. CDR1 MNHNS and CDR2 SASEGT come from the germline V gene. The CDR3 runs 13 residues. CDR3 amino acids: CASSETGDNEQFF. CDR3 in DNA: TGTGCCAGCAGTGAAACAGGGGACAATGAGCAGTTCTTC.

The CDR3 sequence is CASSEGVSGRGSPLHF. Written as DNA, the CDR3 is TGTGCCAGCAGCGAGGGGGTGTCGGGCCGGGGTTCACCCCTCCACTTT. This rearrangement joins TRBV9 to TRBJ1-6; a possible D gene is TRBD1 (6 bases). This CDR3 comprises 16 residues. CDR1 and CDR2 from the germline V gene are SGDLS and YYNGEE. Trimming pared 3 bases from V and 9 bases from J, leaving 19 bases between.

J is TRBJ1-2 and V is TRBV5-5, with D perhaps matching TRBD1 (5 bases). The length of the CDR3 is 13 residues. V was cut by 5 bases and J by 4 bases, with 12 bases left in between. Germline CDR1 and CDR2: SGHKS and YYEKEE (reference sequence). CDR3 coding DNA: TGTGCCAGCAGTCAAGATAGGGGCTATGGCTACACCTTC. Protein: CASSQDRGYGYTF.

The chain links TRBV9 to TRBJ2-5; 9 nucleotides match TRBD2. CDR1 and CDR2 (germline): SGDLS, YYNGEE. There are 16 residues in the CDR3. The V and J ends lost 0 bases and 6 bases, in that order; junction bases with no gene match: 9. The CDR3 sequence: CASSVAASGMGKTQYF. The DNA for the CDR3 is TGTGCCAGCAGCGTAGCTGCTAGCGGGATGGGAAAGACCCAGTACTTC.

V is TRBV7-3 and J is TRBJ2-1, with D maybe TRBD1 (6 bases). This CDR3 comprises 15 residues. Looked up from germline, CDR1 is SGHTA and CDR2 is FQGTGA. V gave up 5 bases and J gave up 2 bases, with 13 bases separating them. CDR3 nucleotides: TGTGCCAGCAGCCCGGGGCAGGGGCCCTACAATGAGCAGTTCTTC. It is translated as CASSPGQGPYNEQFF.

This chain links TRBV5-6 with TRBJ2-7; 10 bases are shared with TRBD1. The ends lost 3 bases at V and 2 bases at J; junction bases unmatched: 5. Germline V CDR1 and CDR2: SGHDT, YYEEEE. The CDR3 is 15 amino acids. CDR3 sequence (DNA): TGTGCCAGCAGCTCTTGGGGGACAGGGGCCTACGAGCAGTACTTC. Translated: CASSSWGTGAYEQYF. Variable domain in full (rest from reference TRBV5-6 and TRBJ2-7): DAGVTQSPTHLIKTRGQQVTLRCSPKSGHDTVSWYQQALGQGPQFIFQYYEEEERQRGNFPDRFSGHQFPNYSSELNVNALLLGDSALYLCASSSWGTGAYEQYFGPGTRLTVT.

This clone was counted only a few times. This chain connects TRBV5-1 to TRBJ1-1, with TRBD1 as a possible D gene (6 bases). Germline V gives CDR1 SGHRS, CDR2 YFSETQ. With 5 bases removed from V and 3 bases from J, the gap between germline ends came to 8 bases. This CDR3 has 12 residues. CDR3 in amino acids: CASSTGYTEAFF. The CDR3 DNA is TGCGCCAGCAGTACAGGGTACACTGAAGCTTTCTTT.

V and J are TRBV5-6 and TRBJ1-2; D is undetermined. With 0 bases removed from V and 3 bases from J, the gap between germline ends came to 18 bases. The germline CDR1 and CDR2 sequences are SGHDT and YYEEEE. The CDR3 contains 17 residues. The CDR3 DNA reads TGTGCCAGCAGCTTGGTAACCCAACACACCCAAGACTATGGCTACACCTTC. Its protein product is CASSLVTQHTQDYGYTF.

The chain combines TRBV18 with TRBJ2-7; TRBD2 might be the D (5 bases). Germline loops: CDR1 KGHSH, CDR2 LQKENI. This CDR3 comprises 15 residues. Trimming took off 1 base at V and 2 bases at J, with 12 bases between the two ends. In DNA form, the CDR3 reads TGTGCCAGCTCACCACGGGAGAGAGAAACCTACGAGCAGTACTTC. Protein sequence: CASSPRERETYEQYF.

The gene calls are TRBV28 and TRBJ1-5; D is ambiguous. The germline V gene has CDR1 MDHEN and CDR2 SYDVKM. Trimming shortened V by 5 bases and J by 2 bases, and 13 bases separated the two germline ends. The CDR3 totals 15 residues. The CDR3 loop is CASSLRSIGNQPQHF. DNA for the CDR3: TGTGCCAGCAGTCTCAGATCCATTGGCAATCAGCCCCAGCATTTT. Supplemented by reference TRBV28 and TRBJ1-5, the full variable domain reads DVKVTQSSRYLVKRTGEKVFLECVQDMDHENMFWYRQDPGLGLRLIYFSYDVKMKEKGDIPEGYSVSREKKERFSLILESASTNQTSMYLCASSLRSIGNQPQHFGDGTRLSIL.

This sequence joins TRBV6-6 and TRBJ2-7; TRBD1 matches at 10 bases. CDR3 length equals 15 residues. The junction had 8 bases not matched to a gene; V was cut back by 6 bases and J by 3 bases. Germline CDR1 MNHNY, CDR2 SVGAGI (reference sequence). CDR3 region: CASRPTRTGGYEQYF. Here the CDR3 DNA reads TGTGCCAGCAGACCCACGCGGACAGGGGGCTACGAGCAGTACTTC.

This CDR3 reads CASSYEGAEGYTF. CDR3 in DNA: TGTGCCAGCAGTTACGAGGGGGCGGAAGGCTACACCTTC. This chain uses TRBV6-6 with TRBJ1-2, with 7 nucleotides matching TRBD1. This CDR3 is 13 amino acids long. After removal of 2 bases from V and 8 bases from J, the junction contained 5 bases not matched to a gene. Germline loops: CDR1 MNHNY, CDR2 SVGAGI (reference sequence).

V usage is TRBV15 and J usage is TRBJ2-1; 7 bases map to TRBD1. Trimming at V came to 2 bases and at J to 10 bases, leaving 11 bases not matched to a gene. The CDR3 loop spans 15 amino acids. Germline V gene lookup returns CDR1 LNHNV and CDR2 YYDKDF (reference sequence). The DNA of the CDR3 is TGTGCCACCAGCAGAACCGGGACAGTTTTTCAGGAGCAGTTCTTC. Translation gives CATSRTGTVFQEQFF.

The chain uses TRBV10-3 and TRBJ2-3; 12 bases map to TRBD2. The CDR3 spans 17 residues. Germline V CDR1 and CDR2: ENHRY, SYGVKD. J was trimmed by 1 base and V by 0 bases; bases with no gene match: 2. CDR3 DNA: TGTGCCATCAGTGAGTCCCGGACTAGCGGGGGCACAGATACGCAGTATTTT. Translation: CAISESRTSGGTDTQYF.

The V and J genes are TRBV4-2 and TRBJ2-3; TRBD2 might be the D (6 bases). V was cut by 0 bases and J by 1 base, with 17 bases left in between. CDR3 length: 18 residues. Per germline, CDR1 LGHNA and CDR2 YNFKEQ. The CDR3 DNA is TGTGCCAGCAGCCAAGACCAACTAGCCGGGCGTGGCACAGATACGCAGTATTTT. Translating it yields CASSQDQLAGRGTDTQYF.

The chain recombines TRBV27 with TRBJ2-2; D is perhaps TRBD1 (5 bases). The CDR3 length is 11 residues. Germline V CDR1 and CDR2: MNHEY, SMNVEV (reference sequence). Between the trimmed V and J ends, which lost 7 bases and 5 bases, there was a span of 5 bases. The CDR3 protein is CASKGTGELFF. The CDR3 bases are TGTGCCAGCAAGGGGACCGGGGAGCTGTTTTTT.

The chain uses TRBV5-1 and TRBJ2-2; D not certain. CDR3 length: 14 residues. Germline CDR1 reads SGHRS; CDR2 reads YFSETQ. Deletions cut 4 bases from V and 5 bases from J, with 12 bases between. CDR3 bases: TGCGCCAGCAGCGCGTCGCGGAATACCGGGGAGCTGTTTTTT. As protein: CASSASRNTGELFF. Using reference TRBV5-1 and TRBJ2-2 for the parts outside the CDR3, the full variable domain is KAGVTQTPRYLIKTRGQQVTLSCSPISGHRSVSWYQQTPGQGLQFLFEYFSETQRNKGNFPGRFSGRQFSNSRSEMNVSTLELGDSALYLCASSASRNTGELFFGEGSRLTVL.

V is TRBV5-1 and J is TRBJ2-7; weak D call: TRBD1 (6 bases). The CDR3 extends over 15 amino acids. V lost 0 bases and J lost 4, with 14 bases in between. The germline gives CDR1 SGHRS, CDR2 YFSETQ. The DNA of the CDR3 is TGCGCCAGCAGCTTGGTTTGGGACAAAGGATACGAGCAGTACTTC. Translated, it gives CASSLVWDKGYEQYF.

The chain has TRBV6-6 and TRBJ1-1, with 9 bases identical to TRBD1. The CDR3 is made up of 15 amino acids. J was trimmed by 4 bases and V by 7 bases; bases with no gene match: 10. Germline values: CDR1 MNHNY, CDR2 SVGAGI (reference sequence). Written as DNA, the CDR3 is TGTGCCAGCACCAACCCGGGACAGGGTACCACTGAAGCTTTCTTT. Protein product: CASTNPGQGTTEAFF.

J is TRBJ2-1 and V is TRBV7-3; weak D call: TRBD2 (5 bases). The germline gives CDR1 SGHTA, CDR2 FQGTGA. Trimming pared 4 bases from V and 0 bases from J, leaving 10 bases between. The CDR3 extends over 15 amino acids. In DNA form, the CDR3 reads TGTGCCAGCAGCTGGAGCGGTAGCTCCTACAATGAGCAGTTCTTC. Protein sequence: CASSWSGSSYNEQFF. The entire variable domain, with the rest obtained from reference TRBV7-3 and TRBJ2-1, is as follows: GAGVSQTPSNKVTEKGKYVELRCDPISGHTALYWYRQSLGQGPEFLIYFQGTGAADDSGLPNDRFFAVRPEGSVSTLKIQRTERGDSAVYLCASSWSGSSYNEQFFGPGTRLTVL.

V and J are TRBV5-4 and TRBJ1-1; D perhaps matches TRBD1 (5 bases). From germline, CDR1 is SGHNT and CDR2 YYREEE (reference sequence). Trimming pared 4 bases from V and 1 base from J, leaving 8 bases between. The CDR3 has 13 amino acids. DNA for the CDR3: TGTGCCAGCAGCGCCGACAGGAACACTGAAGCTTTCTTT. It yields the protein CASSADRNTEAFF.